These 19 T cell receptor beta chains were all obtained from the same sample, sequenced in a study of T-cell reconstitution after alpha-beta-depleted transplantation in children. A TCRbeta library incorporating unique molecular identifiers was prepared. TCRdb itself ran the PCR reads through MiXCR, one entry per CDR3 protein. The top ten clones hold 2% to 2.5% of a sample with fewer than 550,000 distinct CDR3 sequences, about 10% of them seen once. Specimen: PBMCs, collected before TCRalphabeta/CD19-depleted stem cell transplant. All receptors come from a child aged 2 to 10 with inherited bone marrow failure, due to receive a stem cell transplant.

The chain combines TRBV28 with TRBJ2-1; maybe TRBD2 (6 bases). CDR3 length: 17 amino acids. Germline V gene sequence: CDR1 MDHEN, CDR2 SYDVKM. With 5 bases removed from V and 8 bases from J, the gap between germline ends came to 25 bases. The CDR3 nucleotides are TGTGCCAGCAGTGGACTTTTAGACTCCGGGACTGAGGATGAGCAGTTCTTC. Translated, it gives CASSGLLDSGTEDEQFF.

This clonotype appeared many times. The chain is built from TRBV5-1 and TRBJ2-3; a weak D match, TRBD2 (5 bases). CDR1 and CDR2 (germline): SGHRS, YFSETQ. Trimming removed 0 bases at V and 1 base at J, with 12 bases between. The CDR3 contains 16 residues. CDR3: CASSLEASRRTDTQYF. CDR3 DNA sequence: TGCGCCAGCAGCTTGGAGGCTAGCCGTCGCACAGATACGCAGTATTTT.

The table lists this clonotype with many counts. This chain links TRBV15 with TRBJ2-7; D is undetermined. Germline V lookup: CDR1 LNHNV, CDR2 YYDKDF (reference sequence). The CDR3 contains 14 residues. V was pared by 5 bases and J by 0 bases, with 11 bases between. The CDR3 loop reads CATSSDRSSYEQYF. The CDR3 DNA is TGTGCCACCAGCTCCGACCGGAGCTCCTACGAGCAGTACTTC.

The rearrangement links TRBV5-1 to TRBJ2-1, with TRBD2 matching over 10 bases. The germline V gene encodes CDR1 SGHRS and CDR2 YFSETQ. This CDR3 comprises 17 residues. Trimming took 4 bases from V and 0 from J; bases not matched to a gene: 7. CDR3 in DNA: TGCGCCAGCAGCCAGCGGGAGGGCCGGGGCTCCTACAATGAGCAGTTCTTC. As protein: CASSQREGRGSYNEQFF.

V gene TRBV5-1 combines with J gene TRBJ2-5; 11 bases match TRBD2. The V and J ends lost 4 bases and 5 bases, in that order; junction bases with no gene match: 13. CDR1 SGHRS and CDR2 YFSETQ come from the germline V gene. This CDR3 has 17 residues. The CDR3 reads CASSLLAGGTHEETQYF. The CDR3 nucleotides read TGCGCCAGCAGCCTATTAGCGGGAGGGACCCATGAGGAGACCCAGTACTTC.

About this clonotype itself: A single base separates this from a much larger clone, so it may be a read error. Likely a read error: the CDR3 ends without its conserved phenylalanine or tryptophan. The chain uses TRBV27 and TRBJ2-1; 8 bases are a match to TRBD2. Per germline, CDR1 MNHEY and CDR2 SMNVEV (reference sequence). V shed 5 bases, J shed 7 bases, and the junction held 7 bases outside the gene matches. CDR3 size: 14 residues. The CDR3 nucleotides read TGTGCCAGCAGTCCACAAAGACTAGCGAATGAGCAGTTCCTC. Its translation is CASSPQRLANEQFL.

This clonotype was counted many times. The chain is built from TRBV20-1 and TRBJ2-1; 10 bases line up with TRBD2. The trim removed 6 bases at V and 0 bases at J, leaving 11 bases unmatched. The CDR3 has 17 residues. Germline loops: CDR1 DFQATT, CDR2 SNEGSKA (reference sequence). Here the CDR3 DNA reads TGCAGTGCCCCGACCCCGGGACTAGCGCACTCCTACAATGAGCAGTTCTTC. It specifies CSAPTPGLAHSYNEQFF.

The chain links TRBV5-1 to TRBJ2-5, with 7 positions matching TRBD1. The J segment lost 4 bases and the V segment lost 5 bases, leaving 14 bases of the junction unmatched. Germline V lookup: CDR1 SGHRS, CDR2 YFSETQ. CDR3 length equals 16 residues. As DNA, the CDR3 is TGCGCCAGCAGACTTCGACAGGGCGGTTTTAGAGAGACCCAGTACTTC. This sequence encodes CASRLRQGGFRETQYF.

This clonotype was found many times. The chain has TRBV10-3 and TRBJ2-7, with D tentatively TRBD2 (5 bases). In germline, CDR1 is ENHRY, CDR2 SYGVKD. Trimming took off 4 bases at V and 5 bases at J, with 15 bases between the two ends. The CDR3 runs 14 residues. Written as DNA, the CDR3 is TGTGCCATCAGTGGGGCTAGCCCGAGAGACGAGCAGTACTTC. This sequence encodes CAISGASPRDEQYF.

This clonotype was recorded at least ten times. The gene calls are TRBV12-3 or TRBV12-4 and TRBJ1-6; the D is unclear. The CDR3 totals 13 residues. V gave up 7 bases and J gave up 9 bases, with 13 bases separating them. The CDR3 protein is CASTPNIGSPLHF. The CDR3 DNA follows: TGTGCCAGCACCCCCAACATAGGTTCACCCCTCCACTTT.

Remarks on this clonotype: A much larger clonotype is one base distant, so this may be a read error. This sequence joins TRBV29-1 and TRBJ2-1, with 11 bases aligning to TRBD2. The CDR3 contains 15 residues. From germline, CDR1 is SQVTM and CDR2 ANQGSEA. The CDR3 loop is CSVGLLAGVDNGQFF. CDR3 nucleotide sequence: TGCAGCGTTGGCCTACTAGCGGGAGTTGACAATGGGCAGTTCTTC.

Ten or more counts support this clonotype. The rearrangement uses TRBV5-1 and TRBJ2-7, with 9 bases fitting TRBD2. V gave up 1 base and J gave up 3 bases; unmatched junction bases: 2. Germline assignment: CDR1 SGHRS and CDR2 YFSETQ. CDR3 length equals 14 residues. The CDR3 loop reads CASSLLSGGYEQYF. For the CDR3, the DNA is TGCGCCAGCAGCTTGCTTAGCGGGGGCTACGAGCAGTACTTC. The whole variable domain, filled in from reference TRBV5-1 and TRBJ2-7, reads KAGVTQTPRYLIKTRGQQVTLSCSPISGHRSVSWYQQTPGQGLQFLFEYFSETQRNKGNFPGRFSGRQFSNSRSEMNVSTLELGDSALYLCASSLLSGGYEQYFGPGTRLTVT.

The chain employs TRBV15 and TRBJ2-1; 8 bases map to TRBD1. CDR3 length: 16 amino acids. The germline V gene has CDR1 LNHNV and CDR2 YYDKDF (reference sequence). The V and J ends lost 1 base and 4 bases, in that order; junction bases with no gene match: 6. Here the CDR3 reads CATSRGVRGHYNEQFF. CDR3 bases: TGTGCCACCAGCAGAGGGGTCAGGGGGCATTACAATGAGCAGTTCTTC.

This clonotype appeared many times. The rearrangement joins TRBV10-3 to TRBJ2-3, with D perhaps TRBD1 (5 bases). The CDR3 is 15 residues long. Germline CDR1 reads ENHRY; CDR2 reads SYGVKD. V was pared by 1 base and J by 1 base, with 9 bases between. CDR3 nucleotide sequence: TGTGCCATCAGTGAGTTAACAGGAGGCACAGATACGCAGTATTTT. Translation gives CAISELTGGTDTQYF.

The table lists this clonotype with many counts. The V and J genes are TRBV20-1 and TRBJ1-1; D unclear. V lost 6 bases and J 5 bases, leaving 19 bases between the germline ends. There are 14 residues in the CDR3. CDR1 DFQATT and CDR2 SNEGSKA come from the germline V gene (reference sequence). The CDR3 nucleotides are TGCAGTGCCGTCCCTTTTCTAGGAGGAACTGAAGCTTTCTTT. Translating it yields CSAVPFLGGTEAFF.

The gene calls are TRBV4-3 and TRBJ2-1; TRBD2 agrees at 12 bases. Unmatched junction bases numbered 15, after V lost 8 bases and J lost 7 bases. Germline CDR1 LGHNA, CDR2 YSLEER. This CDR3 region has 17 residues. The CDR3 bases are TGCGCCAGCGGACAGACCGACCTAGCGGGAGGGCCGAATGAGCAGTTCTTC. It translates to CASGQTDLAGGPNEQFF.

This clonotype was recorded at least ten times. This chain joins TRBV7-8 and TRBJ2-5; D possibly matches TRBD1 or TRBD2 (5 bases each). Deletions cut 4 bases from V and 4 bases from J, with 19 bases between. Germline CDR1 is SGHVS and CDR2 is FQNEAQ. This CDR3 is built from 16 residues. In nucleotides, the CDR3 is TGTGCCAGCAGCTCAGCGATCCCGGGGCATAGAGAGACCCAGTACTTC. Encoded protein: CASSSAIPGHRETQYF.

This clonotype was seen at least ten times. The chain employs TRBV5-5 and TRBJ1-1; D possibly corresponds to TRBD1 (5 bases). The CDR3 contains 14 residues. The ends were cut back, 1 base at V and 6 bases at J, with 13 bases in the middle. Germline V lookup: CDR1 SGHKS, CDR2 YYEKEE (reference sequence). The CDR3: CASSLSGRQPEAFF. For the CDR3, the DNA is TGTGCCAGCAGCTTGAGTGGCCGACAGCCTGAAGCTTTCTTT.

This clonotype was counted a single time. A much larger clone differs from this one at a single base, so this may be a read error. The rearrangement joins TRBV27 to TRBJ2-7; possible D gene TRBD2, 5 bases. Germline-derived CDR1 and CDR2 are MNHEY and SMNVEV (reference sequence). The V and J ends lost 2 bases and 2 bases respectively, with 13 bases between them. There are 15 residues in the CDR3. The DNA for the CDR3 is TGTGCCAGCAGTTTAAGCGGTACCGCTCCCTACGAGCAGTACTTC. It specifies CASSLSGTAPYEQYF.